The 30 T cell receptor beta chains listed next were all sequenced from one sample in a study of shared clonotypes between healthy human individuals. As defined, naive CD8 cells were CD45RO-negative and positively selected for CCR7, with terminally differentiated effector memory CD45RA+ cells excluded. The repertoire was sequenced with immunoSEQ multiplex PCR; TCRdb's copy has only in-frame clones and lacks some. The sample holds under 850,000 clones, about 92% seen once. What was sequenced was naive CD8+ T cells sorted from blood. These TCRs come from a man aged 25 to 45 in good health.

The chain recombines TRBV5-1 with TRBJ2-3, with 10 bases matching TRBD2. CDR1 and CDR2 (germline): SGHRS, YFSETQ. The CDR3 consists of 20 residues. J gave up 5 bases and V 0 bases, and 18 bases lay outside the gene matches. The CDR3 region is CASSLDGGWGAGGPKDTQYF. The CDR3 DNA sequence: TGCGCCAGCAGCTTGGATGGGGGCTGGGGAGCGGGAGGGCCCAAAGATACGCAGTATTTT. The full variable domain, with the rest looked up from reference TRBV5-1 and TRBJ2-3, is KAGVTQTPRYLIKTRGQQVTLSCSPISGHRSVSWYQQTPGQGLQFLFEYFSETQRNKGNFPGRFSGRQFSNSRSEMNVSTLELGDSALYLCASSLDGGWGAGGPKDTQYFGPGTRLTVL.

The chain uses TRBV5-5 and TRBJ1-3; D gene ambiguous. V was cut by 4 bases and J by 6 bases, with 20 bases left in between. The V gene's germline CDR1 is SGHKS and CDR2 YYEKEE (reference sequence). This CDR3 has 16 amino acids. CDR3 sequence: CASSQKAASSLNTIYF. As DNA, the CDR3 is TGTGCCAGCAGCCAGAAGGCCGCCAGCAGCTTAAACACCATATATTTT.

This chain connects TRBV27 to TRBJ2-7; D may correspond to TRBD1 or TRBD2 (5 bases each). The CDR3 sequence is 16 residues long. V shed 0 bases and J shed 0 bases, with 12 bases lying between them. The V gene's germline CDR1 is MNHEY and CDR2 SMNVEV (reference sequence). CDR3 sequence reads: CASSLSGVPFSYEQYF. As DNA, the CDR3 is TGTGCCAGCAGTTTATCGGGGGTTCCTTTCTCCTACGAGCAGTACTTC.

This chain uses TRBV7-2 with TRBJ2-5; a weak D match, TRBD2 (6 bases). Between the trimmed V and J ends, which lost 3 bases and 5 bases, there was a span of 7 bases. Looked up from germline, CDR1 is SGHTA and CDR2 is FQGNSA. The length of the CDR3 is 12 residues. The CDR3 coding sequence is TGTGCCAGCAGCTTTCGGGGGGAGACCCAGTACTTC. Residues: CASSFRGETQYF.

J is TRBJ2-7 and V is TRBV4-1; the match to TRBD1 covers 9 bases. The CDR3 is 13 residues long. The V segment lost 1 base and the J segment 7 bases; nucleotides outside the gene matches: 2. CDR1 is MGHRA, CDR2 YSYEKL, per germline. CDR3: CASSQGDRVEQYF. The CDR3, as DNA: TGCGCCAGCAGCCAAGGGGACAGGGTTGAGCAGTACTTC.

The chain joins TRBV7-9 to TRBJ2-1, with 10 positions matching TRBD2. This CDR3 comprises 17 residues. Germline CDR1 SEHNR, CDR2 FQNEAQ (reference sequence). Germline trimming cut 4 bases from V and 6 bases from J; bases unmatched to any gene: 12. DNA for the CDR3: TGTGCCAGCAGCTCGACGCTAGCGGGAGTCAGATCCAATGAGCAGTTCTTC. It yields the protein CASSSTLAGVRSNEQFF.

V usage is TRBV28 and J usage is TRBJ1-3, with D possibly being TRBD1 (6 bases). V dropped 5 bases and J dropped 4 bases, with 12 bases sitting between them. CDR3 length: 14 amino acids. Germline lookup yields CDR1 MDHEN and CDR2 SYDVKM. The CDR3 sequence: CASSPDSGGNTIYF. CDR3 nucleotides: TGTGCCAGCAGTCCGGACAGCGGGGGAAACACCATATATTTT.

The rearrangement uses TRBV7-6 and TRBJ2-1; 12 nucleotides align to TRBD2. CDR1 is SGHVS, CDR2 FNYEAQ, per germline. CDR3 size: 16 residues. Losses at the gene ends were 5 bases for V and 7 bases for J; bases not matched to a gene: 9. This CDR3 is CASSQATSGSYNEQFF. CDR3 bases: TGTGCCAGCAGCCAAGCGACTAGCGGGAGTTATAATGAGCAGTTCTTC.

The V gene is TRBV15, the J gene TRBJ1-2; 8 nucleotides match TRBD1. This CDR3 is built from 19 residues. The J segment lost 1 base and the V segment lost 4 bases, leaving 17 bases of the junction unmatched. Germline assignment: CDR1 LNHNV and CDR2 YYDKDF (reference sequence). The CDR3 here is CATSIKGGASTGDNYGYTF. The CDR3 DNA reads TGTGCCACCAGCATCAAAGGCGGTGCCTCGACAGGGGATAACTATGGCTACACCTTC.

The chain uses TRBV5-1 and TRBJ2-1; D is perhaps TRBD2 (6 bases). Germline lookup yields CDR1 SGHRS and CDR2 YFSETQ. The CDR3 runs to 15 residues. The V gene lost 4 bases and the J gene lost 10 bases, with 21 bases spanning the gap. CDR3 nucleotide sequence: TGCGCCAGCAGCACAAGCGGCCCGGTCGGGGGAGAGCAGTTCTTC. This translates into CASSTSGPVGGEQFF.

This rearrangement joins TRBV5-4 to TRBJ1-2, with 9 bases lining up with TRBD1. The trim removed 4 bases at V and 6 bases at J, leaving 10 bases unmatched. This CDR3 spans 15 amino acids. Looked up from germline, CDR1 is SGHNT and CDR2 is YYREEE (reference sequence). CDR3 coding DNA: TGTGCCAGCAGCAGGACAGGGGACGTATTGCATGGCTACACCTTC. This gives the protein CASSRTGDVLHGYTF.

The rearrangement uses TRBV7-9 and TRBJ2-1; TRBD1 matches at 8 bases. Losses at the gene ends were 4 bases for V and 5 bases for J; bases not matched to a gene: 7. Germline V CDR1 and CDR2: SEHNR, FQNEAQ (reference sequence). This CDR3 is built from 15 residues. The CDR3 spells CASSSRDRRNNEQFF. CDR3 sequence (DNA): TGTGCCAGCAGCTCCCGGGACAGGAGAAACAATGAGCAGTTCTTC.

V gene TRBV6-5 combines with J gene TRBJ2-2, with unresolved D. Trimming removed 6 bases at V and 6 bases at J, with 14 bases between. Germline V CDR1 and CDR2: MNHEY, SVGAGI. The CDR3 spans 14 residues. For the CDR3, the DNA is TGTGCCAGCAGCCACCGTACTGGCGCCGGGGAGCTGTTTTTT. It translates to CASSHRTGAGELFF.

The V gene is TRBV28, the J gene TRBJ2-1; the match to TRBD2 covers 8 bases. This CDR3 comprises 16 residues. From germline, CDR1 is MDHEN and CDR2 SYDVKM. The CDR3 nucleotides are TGTCAGGTCTCTCCCCGGGAGGGCAATCCTTACAATGAGCAGTTCTTC. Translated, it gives CQVSPREGNPYNEQFF.

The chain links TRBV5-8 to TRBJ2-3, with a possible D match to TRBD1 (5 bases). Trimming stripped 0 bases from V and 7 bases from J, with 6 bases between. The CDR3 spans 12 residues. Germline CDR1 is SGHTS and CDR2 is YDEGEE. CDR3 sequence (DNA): TGTGCCAGCAGCTTGGAGGGGTATACGCAGTATTTT. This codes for CASSLEGYTQYF.

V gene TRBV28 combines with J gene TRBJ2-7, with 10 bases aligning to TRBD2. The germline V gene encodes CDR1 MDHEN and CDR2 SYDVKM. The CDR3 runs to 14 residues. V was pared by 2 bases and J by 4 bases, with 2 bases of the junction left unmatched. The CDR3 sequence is CASSLASGSYEQYF. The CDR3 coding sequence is TGTGCCAGCAGTTTAGCTAGCGGGAGTTACGAGCAGTACTTC.

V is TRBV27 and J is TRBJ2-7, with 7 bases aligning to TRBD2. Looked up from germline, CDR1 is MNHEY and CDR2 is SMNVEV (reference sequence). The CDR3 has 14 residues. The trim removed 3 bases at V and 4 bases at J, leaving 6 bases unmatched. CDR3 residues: CASSLNLAEYEQYF. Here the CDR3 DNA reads TGTGCCAGCAGTTTGAACCTAGCGGAGTACGAGCAGTACTTC.

Here the CDR3 reads CASSQVGTGGYEQYF. CDR3 sequence (DNA): TGTGCCAGCAGCCAAGTTGGGACAGGAGGCTACGAGCAGTACTTC. V usage is TRBV14 and J usage is TRBJ2-7, with TRBD1 matching over 8 bases. Germline V gene lookup returns CDR1 SGHDN and CDR2 FVKESK. The trim removed 1 base at V and 3 bases at J, leaving 5 bases unmatched. The CDR3 sequence is 15 residues long.

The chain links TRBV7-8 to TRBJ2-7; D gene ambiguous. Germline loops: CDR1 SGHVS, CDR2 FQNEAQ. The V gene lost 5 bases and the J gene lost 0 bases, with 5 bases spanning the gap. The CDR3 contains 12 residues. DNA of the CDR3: TGTGCCAGCAGCGCCGCCTCCTACGAGCAGTACTTC. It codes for CASSAASYEQYF.

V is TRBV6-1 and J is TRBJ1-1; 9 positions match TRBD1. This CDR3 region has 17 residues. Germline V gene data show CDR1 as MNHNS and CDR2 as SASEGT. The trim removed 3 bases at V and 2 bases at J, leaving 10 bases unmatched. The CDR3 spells CASSDEPQGALNTEAFF. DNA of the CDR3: TGTGCCAGCAGTGATGAGCCACAGGGGGCTCTTAACACTGAAGCTTTCTTT.

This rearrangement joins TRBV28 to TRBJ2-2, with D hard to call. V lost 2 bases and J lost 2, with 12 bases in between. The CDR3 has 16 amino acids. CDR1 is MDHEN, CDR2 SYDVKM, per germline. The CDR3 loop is CASSLQRVTNTGELFF. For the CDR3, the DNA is TGTGCCAGCAGTTTACAAAGGGTGACAAACACCGGGGAGCTGTTTTTT.

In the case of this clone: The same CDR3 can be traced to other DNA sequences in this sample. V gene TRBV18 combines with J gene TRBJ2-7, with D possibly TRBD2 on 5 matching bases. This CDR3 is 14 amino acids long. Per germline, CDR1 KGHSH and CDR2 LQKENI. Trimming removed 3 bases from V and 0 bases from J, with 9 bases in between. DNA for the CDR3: TGTGCCAGCTCACCCGTGGGGAGCTCCTACGAGCAGTACTTC. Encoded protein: CASSPVGSSYEQYF.

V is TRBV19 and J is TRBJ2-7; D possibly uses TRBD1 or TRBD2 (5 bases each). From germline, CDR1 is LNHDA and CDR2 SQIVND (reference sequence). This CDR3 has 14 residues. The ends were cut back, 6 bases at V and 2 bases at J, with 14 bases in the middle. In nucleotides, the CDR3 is TGTGCCAGTAGGGACCGGGACGGGACCTACGAGCAGTACTTC. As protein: CASRDRDGTYEQYF.

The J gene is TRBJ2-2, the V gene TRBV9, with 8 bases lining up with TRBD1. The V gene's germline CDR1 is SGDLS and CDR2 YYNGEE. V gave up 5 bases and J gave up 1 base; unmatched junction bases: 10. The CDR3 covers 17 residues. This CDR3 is CASRPGQGLGNTGELFF. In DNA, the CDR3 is TGTGCCAGCAGGCCCGGACAGGGTTTGGGGAACACCGGGGAGCTGTTTTTT.

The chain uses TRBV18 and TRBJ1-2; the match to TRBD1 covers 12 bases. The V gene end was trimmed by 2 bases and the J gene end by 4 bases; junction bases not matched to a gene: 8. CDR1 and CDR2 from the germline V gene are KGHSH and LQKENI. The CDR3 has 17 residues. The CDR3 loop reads CASSPAGTGGAIYGYTF. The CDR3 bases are TGTGCCAGCTCACCAGCCGGGACAGGGGGCGCGATCTATGGCTACACCTTC.

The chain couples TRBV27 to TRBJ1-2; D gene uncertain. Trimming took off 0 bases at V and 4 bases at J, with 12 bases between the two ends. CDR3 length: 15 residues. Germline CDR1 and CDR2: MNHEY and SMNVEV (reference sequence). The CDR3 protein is CASSLSVLGFYGYTF. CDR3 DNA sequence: TGTGCCAGCAGTTTATCTGTGCTGGGATTCTATGGCTACACCTTC.

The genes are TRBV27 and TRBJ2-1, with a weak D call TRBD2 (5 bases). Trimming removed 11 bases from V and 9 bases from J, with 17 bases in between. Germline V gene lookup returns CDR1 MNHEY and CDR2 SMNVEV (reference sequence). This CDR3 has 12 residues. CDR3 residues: CAAGLRAREQFF. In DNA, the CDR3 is TGTGCCGCAGGACTCCGAGCTCGTGAGCAGTTCTTC.

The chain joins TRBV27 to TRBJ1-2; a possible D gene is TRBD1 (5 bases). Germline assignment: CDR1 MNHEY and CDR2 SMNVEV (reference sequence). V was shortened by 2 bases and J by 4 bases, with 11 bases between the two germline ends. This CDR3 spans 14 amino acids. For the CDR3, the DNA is TGTGCCAGCAGTTTAAGGGGTGGCGTCTATGGCTACACCTTC. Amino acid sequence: CASSLRGGVYGYTF.

The CDR3 here is CASNGLAGGDTQYF. CDR3 bases: TGTGCCAGCAATGGGCTAGCGGGAGGGGATACGCAGTATTTT. The J gene is TRBJ2-3, the V gene TRBV7-6; 12 bases are a match to TRBD2. Germline CDR1 SGHVS, CDR2 FNYEAQ. Unmatched junction bases numbered 5, after V lost 7 bases and J lost 6 bases. CDR3 length: 14 residues.

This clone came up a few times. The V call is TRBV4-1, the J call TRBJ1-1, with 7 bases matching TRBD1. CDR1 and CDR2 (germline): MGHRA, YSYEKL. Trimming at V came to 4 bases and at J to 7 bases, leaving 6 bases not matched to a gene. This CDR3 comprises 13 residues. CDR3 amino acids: CASSLDRALEAFF. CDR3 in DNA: TGCGCCAGCAGCCTAGACAGGGCGCTTGAAGCTTTCTTT.